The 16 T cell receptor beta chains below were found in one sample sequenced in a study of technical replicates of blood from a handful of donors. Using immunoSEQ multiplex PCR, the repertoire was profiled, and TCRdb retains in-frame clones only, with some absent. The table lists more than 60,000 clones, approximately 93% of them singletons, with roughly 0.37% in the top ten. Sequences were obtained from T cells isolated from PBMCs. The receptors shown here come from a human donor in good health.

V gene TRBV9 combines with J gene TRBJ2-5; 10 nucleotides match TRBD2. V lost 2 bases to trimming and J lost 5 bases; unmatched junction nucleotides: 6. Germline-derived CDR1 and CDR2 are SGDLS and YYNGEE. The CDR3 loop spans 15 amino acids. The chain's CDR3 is CASSVGAGGSETQYF. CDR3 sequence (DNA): TGTGCCAGCAGCGTCGGAGCGGGAGGGAGTGAGACCCAGTACTTC.

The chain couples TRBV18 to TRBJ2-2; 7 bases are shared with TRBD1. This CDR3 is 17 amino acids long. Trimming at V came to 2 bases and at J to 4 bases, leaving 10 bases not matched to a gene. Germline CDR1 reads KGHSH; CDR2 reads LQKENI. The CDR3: CASSPNQRTGGTGELFF. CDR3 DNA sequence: TGTGCCAGCTCACCAAATCAACGGACAGGTGGCACCGGGGAGCTGTTTTTT.

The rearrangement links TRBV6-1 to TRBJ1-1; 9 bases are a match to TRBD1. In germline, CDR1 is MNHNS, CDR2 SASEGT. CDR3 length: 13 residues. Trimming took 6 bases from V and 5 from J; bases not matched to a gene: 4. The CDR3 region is CASSQDRGTEAFF. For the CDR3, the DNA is TGTGCCAGCAGCCAGGACAGGGGTACTGAAGCTTTCTTT.

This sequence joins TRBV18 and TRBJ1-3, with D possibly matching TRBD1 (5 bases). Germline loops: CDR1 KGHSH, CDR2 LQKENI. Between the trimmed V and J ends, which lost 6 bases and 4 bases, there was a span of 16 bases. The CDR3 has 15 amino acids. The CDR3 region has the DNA TGTGCCAGCTCCCTAGGGCAGGGCGCCGGAAACACCATATATTTT. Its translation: CASSLGQGAGNTIYF.

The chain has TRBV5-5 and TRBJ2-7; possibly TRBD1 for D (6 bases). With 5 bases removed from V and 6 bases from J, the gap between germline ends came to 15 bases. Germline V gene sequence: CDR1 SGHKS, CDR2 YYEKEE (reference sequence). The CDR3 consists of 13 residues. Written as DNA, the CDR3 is TGTGCCAGCAGGAGGGACATCTTCGGCGAGCAGTACTTC. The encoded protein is CASRRDIFGEQYF.

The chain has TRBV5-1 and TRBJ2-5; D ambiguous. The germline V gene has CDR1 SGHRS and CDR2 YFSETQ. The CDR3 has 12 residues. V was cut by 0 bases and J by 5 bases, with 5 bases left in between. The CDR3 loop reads CASSLVGETQYF. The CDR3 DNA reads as TGCGCCAGCAGCTTGGTCGGGGAGACCCAGTACTTC.

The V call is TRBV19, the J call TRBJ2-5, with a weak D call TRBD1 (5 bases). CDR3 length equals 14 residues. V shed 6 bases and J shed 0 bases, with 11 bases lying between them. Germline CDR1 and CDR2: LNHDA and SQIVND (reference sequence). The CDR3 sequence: CASSLPGYQETQYF. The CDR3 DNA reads TGTGCCAGTAGCCTCCCAGGGTACCAAGAGACCCAGTACTTC.

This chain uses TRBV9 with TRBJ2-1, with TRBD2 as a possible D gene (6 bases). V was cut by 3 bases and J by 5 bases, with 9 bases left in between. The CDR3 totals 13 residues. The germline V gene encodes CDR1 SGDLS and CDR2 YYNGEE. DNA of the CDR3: TGTGCCAGCAGCGCCCAGCGGGACAATGAGCAGTTCTTC. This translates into CASSAQRDNEQFF.

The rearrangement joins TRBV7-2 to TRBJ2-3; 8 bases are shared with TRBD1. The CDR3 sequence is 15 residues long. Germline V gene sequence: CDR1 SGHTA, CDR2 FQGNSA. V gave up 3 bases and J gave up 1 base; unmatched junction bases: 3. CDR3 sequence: CASSLADRGTDTQYF. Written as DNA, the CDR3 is TGTGCCAGCAGCTTGGCGGACAGGGGCACAGATACGCAGTATTTT.

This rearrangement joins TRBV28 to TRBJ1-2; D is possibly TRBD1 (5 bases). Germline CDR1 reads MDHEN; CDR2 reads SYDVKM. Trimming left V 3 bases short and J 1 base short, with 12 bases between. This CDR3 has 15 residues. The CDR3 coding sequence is TGTGCCAGCAGTTTTCAGGGTTCGGGTAACTATGGCTACACCTTC. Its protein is CASSFQGSGNYGYTF.

The CDR3 nucleotides are TGTGCCAGCAGCTTGGAATCACAGGGGAATGGCTACACCTTC. Its protein product is CASSLESQGNGYTF. The rearrangement joins TRBV11-3 to TRBJ1-2, with TRBD1 matching 7 bases. Germline values: CDR1 SGHNT, CDR2 YENEEA. V dropped 3 bases and J dropped 6; count of bases not matched to a gene: 7. The CDR3 is 14 amino acids. The full variable domain, completed using reference TRBV11-3 and TRBJ1-2, is EAGVVQSPRYKIIEKKQPVAFWCNPISGHNTLYWYLQNLGQGPELLIRYENEEAVDDSQLPKDRFSAERLKGVDSTLKIQPAELGDSAVYLCASSLESQGNGYTFGSGTRLTVV.

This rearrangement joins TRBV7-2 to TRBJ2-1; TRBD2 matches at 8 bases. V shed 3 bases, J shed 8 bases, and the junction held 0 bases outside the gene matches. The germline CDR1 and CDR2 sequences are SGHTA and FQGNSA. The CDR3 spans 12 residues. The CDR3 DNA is TGTGCCAGCAGCTTGGGACTAGATGAGCAGTTCTTC. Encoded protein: CASSLGLDEQFF.

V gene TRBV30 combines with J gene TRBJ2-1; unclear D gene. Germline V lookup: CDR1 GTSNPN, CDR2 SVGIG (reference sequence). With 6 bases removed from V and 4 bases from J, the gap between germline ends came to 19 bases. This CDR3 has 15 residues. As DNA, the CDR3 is TGTGCCTGTTTGTTAGGAAGATCTAGTTACAATGAGCAGTTCTTC. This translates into CACLLGRSSYNEQFF.

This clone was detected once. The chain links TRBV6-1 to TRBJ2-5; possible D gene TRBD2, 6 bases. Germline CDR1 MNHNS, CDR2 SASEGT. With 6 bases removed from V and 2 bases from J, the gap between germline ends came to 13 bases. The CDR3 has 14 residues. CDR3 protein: CASSRAGTQETQYF. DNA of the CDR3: TGTGCCAGCAGCCGGGCGGGAACTCAAGAGACCCAGTACTTC.

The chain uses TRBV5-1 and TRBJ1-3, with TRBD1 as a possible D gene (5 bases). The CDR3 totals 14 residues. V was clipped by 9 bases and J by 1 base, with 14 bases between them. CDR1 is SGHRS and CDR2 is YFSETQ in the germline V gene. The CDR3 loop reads CATKEEGSGNTIYF. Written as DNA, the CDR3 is TGCGCCACTAAGGAGGAGGGGTCTGGAAACACCATATATTTT.

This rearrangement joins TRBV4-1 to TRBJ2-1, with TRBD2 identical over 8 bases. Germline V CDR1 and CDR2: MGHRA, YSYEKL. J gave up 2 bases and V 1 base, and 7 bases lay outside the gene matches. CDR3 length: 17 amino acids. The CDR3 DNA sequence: TGCGCCAGCAGCCAAGCCAAAGCGGGGGTCGCCTACAATGAGCAGTTCTTC. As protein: CASSQAKAGVAYNEQFF.